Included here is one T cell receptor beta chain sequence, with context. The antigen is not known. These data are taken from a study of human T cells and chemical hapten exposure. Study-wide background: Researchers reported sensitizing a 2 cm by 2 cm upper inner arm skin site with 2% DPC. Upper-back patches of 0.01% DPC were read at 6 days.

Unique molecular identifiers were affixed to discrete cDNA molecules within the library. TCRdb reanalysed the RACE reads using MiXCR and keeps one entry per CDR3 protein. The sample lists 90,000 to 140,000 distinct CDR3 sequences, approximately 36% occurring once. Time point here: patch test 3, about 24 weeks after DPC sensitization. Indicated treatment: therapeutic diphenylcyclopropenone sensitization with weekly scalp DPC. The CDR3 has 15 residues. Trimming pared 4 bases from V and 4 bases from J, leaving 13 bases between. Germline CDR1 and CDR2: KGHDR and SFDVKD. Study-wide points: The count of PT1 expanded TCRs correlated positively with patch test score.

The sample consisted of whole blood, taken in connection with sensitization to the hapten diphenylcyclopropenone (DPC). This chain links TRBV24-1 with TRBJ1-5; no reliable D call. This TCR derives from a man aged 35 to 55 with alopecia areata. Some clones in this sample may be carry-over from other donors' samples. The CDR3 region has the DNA TGTGCCACCAGTGACCCTGGCAGACCGAATCAGCCCCAGCATTTT. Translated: CATSDPGRPNQPQHF.